This T cell receptor (beta chain) is drawn from a study of blood T cell repertoires in COVID-19. The wider study: PBMCs, B-cell-depleted T cells, or T cells provided the cDNA or gDNA that made up the material.

Germline V CDR1 and CDR2: MNHEY, SVGEGT. The CDR3 spans 17 residues. The V and J ends lost 2 bases and 2 bases, in that order; junction bases with no gene match: 6. Under the authors' procedure: From reference gene primer amplification, estimates of nucleated cell counts were derived. Assay used: immunoSEQ multiplex PCR; TCRdb lists only in-frame clones, some missing. That table is the source of V, J and clone size, and D and trimming were worked out from the DNA. The profile shows about 170,000 clones, approximately 79% of them singletons. The genes are TRBV6-2 or TRBV6-3 and TRBJ2-1; 10 bases map to TRBD2. Material for sequencing was PBMCs or T cells enriched from blood (not recorded which). This sequence was found in a woman aged 65 to 85 in a cohort exposed to, infected with or recovered from COVID-19 (not recorded which). Here the CDR3 DNA reads TGTGCCAGCAGTTACCTAGCGGGAGCAAATACCTACAATGAGCAGTTCTTC. Translating gives CASSYLAGANTYNEQFF.